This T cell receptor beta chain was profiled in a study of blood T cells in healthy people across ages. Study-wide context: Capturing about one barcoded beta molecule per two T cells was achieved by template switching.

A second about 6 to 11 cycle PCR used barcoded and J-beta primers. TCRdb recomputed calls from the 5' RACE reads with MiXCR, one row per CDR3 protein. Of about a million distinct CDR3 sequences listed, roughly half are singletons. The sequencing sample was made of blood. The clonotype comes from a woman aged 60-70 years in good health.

The CDR3 sequence is CASRGDGKLYEQYF. The CDR3 region has the DNA TGTGCCAGCAGAGGTGACGGAAAGCTCTACGAGCAGTACTTC. The V and J genes are TRBV6-5 and TRBJ2-7; D is undetermined. This CDR3 spans 14 amino acids. V was pared by 6 bases and J by 3 bases, with 15 bases between. Germline V lookup: CDR1 MNHEY, CDR2 SVGAGI.